A single sample gave rise to the 28 T cell receptor beta chains below, sequenced in a study of CD8+ T cells in alopecia areata. The sequencing template was cDNA reverse transcribed from extracted RNA. This table comes from immunoSEQ multiplex PCR, and its TCRdb copy is limited to in-frame clones, with some not included. The sample has more than 150,000 clones, about 51% seen once; the top ten hold about 9.4%. Treatment described: oral pan-JAK inhibitor, 5-10 mg twice daily. The specimen comprised CD8+ T cells sorted from blood, sampled at roughly week 52, from a patient treated with tofacitinib. These receptors were obtained from a human donor with alopecia areata.

The chain links TRBV30 to TRBJ1-5, with no clear D. V was cut by 5 bases and J by 7 bases, with 15 bases left in between. The CDR3 loop spans 13 amino acids. Germline V lookup: CDR1 GTSNPN, CDR2 SVGIG (reference sequence). The CDR3 spells CAWDAGEDQPQHF. The CDR3, as DNA: TGTGCCTGGGATGCGGGTGAGGACCAGCCCCAGCATTTT. Complete variable domain (other parts from reference TRBV30 and TRBJ1-5): SQTIHQWPATLVQPVGSPLSLECTVEGTSNPNLYWYRQAAGRGLQLLFYSVGIGQISSEVPQNLSASRPQDRQFILSSKKLLLSDSGFYLCAWDAGEDQPQHFGDGTRLSIL.

This clone was counted between two and nine times. This chain uses TRBV5-4 with TRBJ2-5; maybe TRBD1 (6 bases). The V gene's germline CDR1 is SGHNT and CDR2 YYREEE (reference sequence). The CDR3 runs 14 residues. Trimming took off 3 bases at V and 3 bases at J, with 12 bases between the two ends. CDR3 residues: CASSSTGEEETQYF. The CDR3 region has the DNA TGTGCCAGCAGCTCGACAGGCGAAGAAGAGACCCAGTACTTC.

For the CDR3, the DNA is TGTGCCAGCAGCCCCCTAGACACCAATGAGCAGTTCTTC. This codes for CASSPLDTNEQFF. This sequence joins TRBV14 and TRBJ2-1, with D hard to call. CDR3 size: 13 residues. Germline values: CDR1 SGHDN, CDR2 FVKESK. V was pared by 4 bases and J by 6 bases, with 10 bases between.

V gene TRBV5-1 combines with J gene TRBJ2-3, with D perhaps matching TRBD2 (7 bases). This CDR3 is 15 amino acids long. The germline V and J ends were trimmed by 0 bases and 4 bases, with 12 bases remaining between them. Germline assignment: CDR1 SGHRS and CDR2 YFSETQ. CDR3 in amino acids: CASSLGGGRADTQYF. CDR3 DNA: TGCGCCAGCAGCTTGGGCGGGGGCCGCGCAGATACGCAGTATTTT.

The chain couples TRBV27 to TRBJ2-3; no clear D gene. The V gene lost 0 bases and the J gene lost 0 bases, with 7 bases spanning the gap. CDR1 is MNHEY, CDR2 SMNVEV, per germline (reference sequence). The CDR3 has 15 residues. The CDR3: CASSLSTLSTDTQYF. The CDR3 DNA reads TGTGCCAGCAGTTTATCAACCCTTAGCACAGATACGCAGTATTTT.

The V and J genes are TRBV7-8 and TRBJ2-6, with D maybe TRBD1 (5 bases). The CDR3 spans 14 residues. Looked up from germline, CDR1 is SGHVS and CDR2 is FQNEAQ. V dropped 6 bases and J dropped 5 bases, with 11 bases sitting between them. The CDR3: CASRPQARANVLTF. CDR3 in DNA: TGTGCCAGCAGACCACAGGCAAGGGCCAACGTCCTGACTTTC.

In this sample, this clone turned up once. The V call is TRBV6-1, the J call TRBJ1-2, with D maybe TRBD1 (6 bases). V lost 6 bases and J 5 bases, leaving 19 bases between the germline ends. CDR1 and CDR2 (germline): MNHNS, SASEGT. The length of the CDR3 is 15 residues. The chain's CDR3 is CASSPTRGDIYGYTF. The CDR3 DNA sequence: TGTGCCAGCAGCCCAACCAGGGGCGATATTTATGGCTACACCTTC.

This chain connects TRBV11-1 to TRBJ2-7; D is undetermined. The CDR3 spans 12 residues. Trimming took 2 bases from V and 2 from J, leaving 4 bases between them. Germline lookup yields CDR1 SGHAT and CDR2 FQDESV (reference sequence). The CDR3 here is CASSLRPYEQYF. The DNA for the CDR3 is TGTGCCAGCAGCTTAAGACCCTACGAGCAGTACTTC.

This clone has more than one count but fewer than ten. This chain joins TRBV7-2 and TRBJ2-1, with D possibly matching TRBD2 (6 bases). There are 13 residues in the CDR3. With 4 bases removed from V and 5 bases from J, the gap between germline ends came to 9 bases. From germline, CDR1 is SGHTA and CDR2 FQGNSA. The CDR3 loop reads CASSSKRDNEQFF. DNA of the CDR3: TGTGCCAGCAGCTCGAAGCGGGACAATGAGCAGTTCTTC.

The DNA of the CDR3 is TGCGCCAGCAGCCAAGGGCGACAGGGCCGCAATCAGCCCCAGCATTTT. Its translation: CASSQGRQGRNQPQHF. The chain couples TRBV4-1 to TRBJ1-5; 7 nucleotides agree with TRBD1. CDR1 is MGHRA, CDR2 YSYEKL, per germline. CDR3 size: 16 residues. V gave up 1 base and J gave up 2 bases; unmatched junction bases: 5.

The chain uses TRBV5-4 and TRBJ2-5; 11 bases are a match to TRBD2. CDR3 size: 17 residues. CDR1 is SGHNT and CDR2 is YYREEE in the germline V gene (reference sequence). V lost 5 bases to trimming and J lost 2 bases; unmatched junction nucleotides: 11. The DNA of the CDR3 is TGTGCCAGCAGTCCTAGCGGGGGGACCTGGATTCAAGAGACCCAGTACTTC. Translating it yields CASSPSGGTWIQETQYF.

The V call is TRBV13, the J call TRBJ2-2; the D is unclear. V lost 2 bases to trimming and J lost 6 bases, with 4 bases between them. From germline, CDR1 is PRHDT and CDR2 FYEKMQ (reference sequence). The CDR3 totals 12 residues. The CDR3 sequence is CASSLHPGELFF. The DNA for the CDR3 is TGTGCCAGCAGCTTACATCCCGGGGAGCTGTTTTTT. The full variable domain, rest sourced from reference TRBV13 and TRBJ2-2, is AAGVIQSPRHLIKEKRETATLKCYPIPRHDTVYWYQQGPGQDPQFLISFYEKMQSDKGSIPDRFSAQQFSDYHSELNMSSLELGDSALYFCASSLHPGELFFGEGSRLTVL.

Remarks on this clone: One end of the junction is discordant with germline, which a read error may explain. The chain has TRBV7-2 and TRBJ1-6, with TRBD1 matching 7 bases. The CDR3 totals 12 residues. Germline V gives CDR1 SGHTA, CDR2 FQGNSA. This CDR3 is CASSLGGGQLFF. CDR3 DNA sequence: TGTGCCAGCAGCTTAGGAGGGGGACAGCTCTTCTTT.

The chain joins TRBV10-3 to TRBJ2-7; tentatively, D is TRBD1 (5 bases). The CDR3 sequence is 13 residues long. The germline CDR1 and CDR2 sequences are ENHRY and SYGVKD. V gave up 8 bases and J gave up 1 base, with 12 bases separating them. The CDR3, as DNA: TGTGCCATCGCGACAGAGACTTCCTACGAGCAGTACTTC. Its translation is CAIATETSYEQYF.

This clone has a count of ten or more. The chain recombines TRBV11-2 with TRBJ1-2; D is unresolved. The CDR3 consists of 14 residues. CDR1 and CDR2 from the germline V gene are SGHAT and FQNNGV. The ends were cut back, 5 bases at V and 3 bases at J, with 13 bases in the middle. CDR3 sequence (DNA): TGTGCCAGCAGCCCACCCGACCCCTACTATGGCTACACCTTC. It codes for CASSPPDPYYGYTF.

V usage is TRBV15 and J usage is TRBJ1-5; no reliable D call. The V end was cut by 5 bases, the J end by 6 bases, with 8 bases between. The length of the CDR3 is 12 residues. The germline CDR1 and CDR2 sequences are LNHNV and YYDKDF (reference sequence). CDR3 bases: TGTGCCACCAGCCCCCGGGGTCAGCCCCAGCATTTT. Translation gives CATSPRGQPQHF.

The V call is TRBV7-9, the J call TRBJ2-7, with D unresolved. V lost 3 bases and J lost 2, with 11 bases in between. Germline lookup yields CDR1 SEHNR and CDR2 FQNEAQ (reference sequence). CDR3 size: 14 residues. The CDR3: CASSFGSSAYEQYF. The CDR3 nucleotides read TGTGCCAGCAGCTTTGGGTCAAGCGCCTACGAGCAGTACTTC.

The chain is built from TRBV14 and TRBJ2-7; 10 nucleotides line up with TRBD1. The CDR3 is 15 residues long. Unmatched junction bases numbered 11, after V lost 8 bases and J lost 4 bases. Per the germline V gene, CDR1 is SGHDN and CDR2 is FVKESK. The CDR3 DNA reads as TGTGCCAGCTCCGCTGGGACAGGGGTGTTTTACGAGCAGTACTTC. Its translation: CASSAGTGVFYEQYF.

The CDR3 coding sequence is TGTGCCACCAGCACCTCACCCGGGGTCTTTGGGCAGTTCTTC. It codes for CATSTSPGVFGQFF. This chain uses TRBV15 with TRBJ2-1; possible D gene TRBD2, 5 bases. This CDR3 has 14 amino acids. Germline loops: CDR1 LNHNV, CDR2 YYDKDF (reference sequence). Trimming removed 4 bases from V and 12 bases from J, with 19 bases in between.

The V gene is TRBV2, the J gene TRBJ2-6; unclear D gene. V was pared by 6 bases and J by 0 bases, with 9 bases between. Per the germline V gene, CDR1 is SNHLY and CDR2 is FYNNEI. The CDR3 totals 15 residues. The CDR3 DNA sequence: TGTGCCAGCAGCGCTTTTAGCTCTGGGGCCAACGTCCTGACTTTC. Translated: CASSAFSSGANVLTF.

This clone was found once. V is TRBV19 and J is TRBJ2-5; 7 bases line up with TRBD1. V gave up 5 bases and J gave up 4 bases; unmatched junction bases: 4. The CDR3 contains 13 residues. Germline V gene lookup returns CDR1 LNHDA and CDR2 SQIVND (reference sequence). The CDR3 loop is CASSDRVPETQYF. CDR3 coding DNA: TGTGCCAGTAGTGACAGGGTCCCAGAGACCCAGTACTTC.

This clone came up a few times. This chain links TRBV29-1 with TRBJ2-5; D remains ambiguous. The CDR3 sequence is 12 residues long. CDR1 SQVTM and CDR2 ANQGSEA come from the germline V gene. V was shortened by 1 base and J by 6 bases, with 9 bases between the two germline ends. CDR3 DNA sequence: TGCAGCGTTGAAGGGGCCCCGAAGACCCAGTACTTC. Amino acids: CSVEGAPKTQYF.

This rearrangement joins TRBV15 to TRBJ2-7, with D perhaps matching TRBD2 (5 bases). The CDR3 runs to 13 residues. Trimming took 8 bases from V and 2 from J, leaving 13 bases between them. CDR1 and CDR2 (germline): LNHNV, YYDKDF (reference sequence). CDR3 coding DNA: TGTGCCACCGCGGTGAGGGCTACCTACGAGCAGTACTTC. Its protein is CATAVRATYEQYF.

Only a few counts were recorded for this clone. The chain combines TRBV9 with TRBJ2-3; unclear D gene. This CDR3 has 14 residues. V gave up 0 bases and J gave up 2 bases, with 7 bases separating them. Germline CDR1 SGDLS, CDR2 YYNGEE. The CDR3 loop is CASSVDPVTDTQYF. The CDR3 nucleotides read TGTGCCAGCAGCGTAGATCCGGTCACAGATACGCAGTATTTT.

This clone was detected a few times. The chain combines TRBV29-1 with TRBJ2-1; perhaps TRBD2 as D (6 bases). V lost 7 bases and J 11 bases, leaving 18 bases between the germline ends. This CDR3 contains 12 residues. Germline V lookup: CDR1 SQVTM, CDR2 ANQGSEA. The CDR3 nucleotides are TGCAGCGGATGGGACTCCCGGCCGCAGCAGTTCTTC. Translation gives CSGWDSRPQQFF.

The rearrangement links TRBV7-9 to TRBJ1-4; 7 positions agree with TRBD1. V dropped 5 bases and J dropped 8; count of bases not matched to a gene: 11. Germline V lookup: CDR1 SEHNR, CDR2 FQNEAQ (reference sequence). This CDR3 contains 15 residues. CDR3 loop: CASSPQRGRDEKLFF. The CDR3 DNA is TGTGCCAGCAGCCCCCAAAGGGGGCGCGACGAAAAACTGTTTTTT.

Only one count was recorded for this clone. V is TRBV29-1 and J is TRBJ1-2, with 7 nucleotides matching TRBD1. The germline V gene has CDR1 SQVTM and CDR2 ANQGSEA. The length of the CDR3 is 12 residues. V gave up 8 bases and J gave up 8 bases; unmatched junction bases: 11. Written as DNA, the CDR3 is TGCAGCACCGAGGAGGGGGCTATGGGCTACACCTTC. It is translated as CSTEEGAMGYTF.

The V and J genes are TRBV5-1 and TRBJ2-7; D is tentatively TRBD1 or TRBD2 (5 bases each). V dropped 4 bases and J dropped 3 bases, with 11 bases sitting between them. CDR3 length equals 13 residues. Germline CDR1 SGHRS, CDR2 YFSETQ. The CDR3 DNA is TGCGCCAGCAGCCGGGACCGACTCTACGAGCAGTACTTC. It is translated as CASSRDRLYEQYF.